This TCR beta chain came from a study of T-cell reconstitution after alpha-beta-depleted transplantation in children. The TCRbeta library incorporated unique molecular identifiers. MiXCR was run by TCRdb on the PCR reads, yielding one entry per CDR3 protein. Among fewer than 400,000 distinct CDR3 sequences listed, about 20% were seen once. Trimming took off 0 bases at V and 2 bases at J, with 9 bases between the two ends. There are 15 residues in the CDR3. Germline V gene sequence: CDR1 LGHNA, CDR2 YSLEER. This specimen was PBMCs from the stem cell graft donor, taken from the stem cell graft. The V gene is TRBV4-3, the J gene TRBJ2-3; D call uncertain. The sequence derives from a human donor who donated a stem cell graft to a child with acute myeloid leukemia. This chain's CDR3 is CASSQDRLHTDTQYF. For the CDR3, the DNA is TGCGCCAGCAGCCAAGATCGTCTCCACACAGATACGCAGTATTTT.